These 2 T cell receptor beta chains were sequenced from one sample in a study of immune evolution from preneoplasia to lung adenocarcinoma. Sequencing was performed with immunoSEQ multiplex PCR; in TCRdb, only in-frame clones are kept and a portion is missing. The sample has several thousand clones, approximately 79% seen once. The specimen was FFPE minimally invasive lung adenocarcinoma tissue. The receptors were gathered from a person aged 50-69 years with lung adenocarcinoma.

The rearrangement uses TRBV6-1 and TRBJ2-5; tentative D call: TRBD2 (5 bases). With the DNA end fitting TRBJ2-7 better, the J assignment may be wrong. Germline lookup yields CDR1 MNHNS and CDR2 SASEGT. The CDR3 extends over 13 amino acids. The CDR3 sequence is CASSETSSYEQYF. The CDR3 DNA is TGTGCCAGCAGTGAAACTAGCTCCTACGAGCAGTACTTC.

This clone was found a few times. This sequence joins TRBV7-9 and TRBJ2-7; D perhaps matches TRBD2 (5 bases). The CDR3 runs 14 residues. Trimming pared 0 bases from V and 6 bases from J, leaving 12 bases between. Germline V gene data show CDR1 as SEHNR and CDR2 as FQNEAQ (reference sequence). The CDR3, as DNA: TGTGCCAGCAGCTTAGCTGCCCGGGGTTCCGAGCAGTACTTC. Its protein product is CASSLAARGSEQYF. The full variable domain, in which reference TRBV7-9 and TRBJ2-7 provide the parts outside the CDR3, is DTGVSQNPRHKITKRGQNVTFRCDPISEHNRLYWYRQTLGQGPEFLTYFQNEAQLEKSRLLSDRFSAERPKGSFSTLEIQRTEQGDSAMYLCASSLAARGSEQYFGPGTRLTVT.